This entry lists 8 T cell receptor beta chains sequenced from one sample in a study of shared clonotypes between healthy human individuals. The data were produced by immunoSEQ multiplex PCR, yet TCRdb's version contains in-frame clones alone and is incomplete. The table includes fewer than 3 million clones, just under 95% detected once. The sample was naive CD4+ T cells from PBMCs. The subset denotes: CD45RA+ positively selected. Receptor source: a young man in good health. Some clones in this sample may be carry-over from other donors' samples.

J is TRBJ2-1 and V is TRBV6-4, with a tentative D call TRBD2 (6 bases). Germline V lookup: CDR1 MRHNA, CDR2 SNTAGT. V lost 9 bases and J 7 bases, leaving 22 bases between the germline ends. CDR3 length equals 15 residues. The CDR3: CASRDGDCEGNEQFF. For the CDR3, the DNA is TGTGCCAGTCGGGACGGGGACTGCGAGGGTAATGAGCAGTTCTTC.

This sequence joins TRBV6-5 and TRBJ2-2, with 7 bases aligning to TRBD1. The V segment lost 2 bases and the J segment 6 bases; nucleotides outside the gene matches: 6. This CDR3 is 15 amino acids long. Looked up from germline, CDR1 is MNHEY and CDR2 is SVGAGI. The CDR3 nucleotides are TGTGCCAGCAGTTACCAGGGGGTGTTTCCCGGGGAGCTGTTTTTT. Its protein is CASSYQGVFPGELFF.

DNA of the CDR3: TGTGCCAGTAGTATAGTGTGGCGGTCCTCCTACAATGAGCAGTTCTTC. The encoded protein is CASSIVWRSSYNEQFF. This chain connects TRBV19 to TRBJ2-1, with D hard to call. V shed 1 base and J shed 0 bases, with 10 bases lying between them. Per the germline V gene, CDR1 is LNHDA and CDR2 is SQIVND (reference sequence). The CDR3 is 16 amino acids.

The chain has TRBV7-9 and TRBJ2-3; weak D call: TRBD2 (6 bases). From germline, CDR1 is SEHNR and CDR2 FQNEAQ (reference sequence). There are 15 residues in the CDR3. Deletions cut 8 bases from V and 2 bases from J, with 17 bases between. In nucleotides, the CDR3 is TGTGCCAGCCGACGCGGGAACTTTTACACAGATACGCAGTATTTT. As protein: CASRRGNFYTDTQYF. The full variable domain, rest sourced from reference TRBV7-9 and TRBJ2-3, is DTGVSQNPRHKITKRGQNVTFRCDPISEHNRLYWYRQTLGQGPEFLTYFQNEAQLEKSRLLSDRFSAERPKGSFSTLEIQRTEQGDSAMYLCASRRGNFYTDTQYFGPGTRLTVL.

In this sample, this clone turned up once. V and J are TRBV6-5 and TRBJ2-4, with D possibly being TRBD1 (8 bases). The CDR3 is 14 residues long. With 2 bases removed from V and 9 bases from J, the gap between germline ends came to 14 bases. Germline-derived CDR1 and CDR2 are MNHEY and SVGAGI. As DNA, the CDR3 is TGTGCCAGCAGTTACATGACAGGGGAGGGCATTCAGTACTTC. Encoded protein: CASSYMTGEGIQYF.

This chain uses TRBV19 with TRBJ1-2; D ambiguous. Germline-derived CDR1 and CDR2 are LNHDA and SQIVND (reference sequence). The CDR3 sequence is 13 residues long. Trimming took 6 bases from V and 4 from J, leaving 12 bases between them. This chain's CDR3 is CASRAGRLYGYTF. Here the CDR3 DNA reads TGTGCCAGTAGGGCAGGCCGCCTCTATGGCTACACCTTC.

CDR3 nucleotide sequence: TGTGCCAGCAGCCCAAAGGGAGGGGGCCCGGGTGAAAAACTGTTTTTT. This translates into CASSPKGGGPGEKLFF. The rearrangement links TRBV4-2 to TRBJ1-4; 7 bases align to TRBD1. The CDR3 runs to 16 residues. Losses at the gene ends were 4 bases for V and 7 bases for J; bases not matched to a gene: 12. The germline V gene has CDR1 LGHNA and CDR2 YNFKEQ.

The chain uses TRBV5-1 and TRBJ2-5, with 11 bases matching TRBD1. Germline V gives CDR1 SGHRS, CDR2 YFSETQ. After removal of 6 bases from V and 4 bases from J, the junction contained 8 bases not matched to a gene. The CDR3 runs 15 residues. CDR3 DNA sequence: TGCGCCAGCACCCGGGACAGGGGGAGAGGAGAGACCCAGTACTTC. Its protein product is CASTRDRGRGETQYF.